Below are 12 T cell receptor beta chains sequenced from a single sample in a study of T cell repertoires in cytomegalovirus infection. Via MiXCR, TCRdb re-called the reads, giving one row per CDR3 protein. Among 200,000 or so distinct CDR3 sequences listed, roughly 28% were seen once. The sequenced sample was PBMCs. The receptor source for this set is a human donor in good health (CMV status not recorded). Some clones in this sample may be carry-over from other donors' samples.

The chain employs TRBV6-2 or TRBV6-3 and TRBJ2-3; 9 bases agree with TRBD2. The germline V gene encodes CDR1 MNHEY and CDR2 SVGEGT. This CDR3 has 17 amino acids. The V and J ends lost 4 bases and 0 bases, in that order; junction bases with no gene match: 8. For the CDR3, the DNA is TGTGCCAGCAGTTCCCCTCGACTAGCGGCTAGCACAGATACGCAGTATTTT. Amino acid sequence: CASSSPRLAASTDTQYF.

This clonotype has just a few counts. This chain's CDR3 is CASSDRRSDRGEQFF. The CDR3, as DNA: TGTGCCAGCAGTGACCGTAGGTCGGACAGAGGCGAGCAGTTCTTC. The chain employs TRBV2 and TRBJ2-1, with D possibly TRBD1 on 6 matching bases. Germline V gene sequence: CDR1 SNHLY, CDR2 FYNNEI. The CDR3 runs to 15 residues. V was trimmed by 3 bases and J by 10 bases, leaving 19 bases between them.

The chain recombines TRBV7-3 with TRBJ1-1; D remains unclear. Germline CDR1 SGHTA, CDR2 FQGTGA. The length of the CDR3 is 10 residues. Trimming removed 1 base at V and 8 bases at J, with 2 bases between. The CDR3 sequence: CASSLREAFF. For the CDR3, the DNA is TGTGCCAGCAGCTTAAGGGAAGCTTTCTTT. The whole variable domain, filled in from reference TRBV7-3 and TRBJ1-1, reads GAGVSQTPSNKVTEKGKYVELRCDPISGHTALYWYRQSLGQGPEFLIYFQGTGAADDSGLPNDRFFAVRPEGSVSTLKIQRTERGDSAVYLCASSLREAFFGQGTRLTVV.

The table lists this clonotype with a count of one. A much more abundant neighbour one base away suggests this may be a read error. The chain combines TRBV11-2 with TRBJ1-1, with unresolved D. The germline V gene has CDR1 SGHAT and CDR2 FQNNGV. This CDR3 is 13 amino acids long. Here the CDR3 reads CASILGGHTEAFF. The DNA of the CDR3 is TGTGCCAGCATCTTAGGAGGGCACACTGAAGCTTTCTTT.

This clonotype was found a few times. The V call is TRBV6-1, the J call TRBJ2-3; TRBD2 matches at 11 bases. CDR3 length: 15 residues. The junction had 11 bases not matched to a gene; V was cut back by 10 bases and J by 5 bases. Looked up from germline, CDR1 is MNHNS and CDR2 is SASEGT. The CDR3 DNA follows: TGTGCCATGTCATCTAGCGGGGGGAGCGGAGATACGCAGTATTTT. Translation gives CAMSSSGGSGDTQYF.

The chain couples TRBV25-1 to TRBJ2-5; D perhaps matches TRBD2 (6 bases). V was shortened by 4 bases and J by 5 bases, with 17 bases between the two germline ends. Germline-derived CDR1 and CDR2 are MGHDK and SYGVNS. The CDR3 consists of 15 residues. CDR3 nucleotides: TGTGCCAGCAGTGTCTCCCGGGGGATAGGTGAGACCCAGTACTTC. Amino acids: CASSVSRGIGETQYF.

This clonotype has just a few counts. The chain recombines TRBV29-1 with TRBJ2-2; 13 positions agree with TRBD2. Germline V lookup: CDR1 SQVTM, CDR2 ANQGSEA. J gave up 7 bases and V 1 base, and 12 bases lay outside the gene matches. This CDR3 is built from 18 residues. Here the CDR3 DNA reads TGCAGCGTTGAAGCCTCGACTAGCGGGGGGTTAGGAATCGGGGAGCTGTTTTTT. Translating it yields CSVEASTSGGLGIGELFF.

This chain's CDR3 is CASRPTEGEQYF. The CDR3 DNA follows: TGTGCCAGCCGTCCCACAGAAGGCGAGCAGTACTTC. This sequence joins TRBV6-2 or TRBV6-3 and TRBJ2-7; no firm D call. CDR1 MNHEY and CDR2 SVGEGT come from the germline V gene. This CDR3 spans 12 amino acids. Between the trimmed V and J ends, which lost 8 bases and 6 bases, there was a span of 14 bases.

V gene TRBV29-1 combines with J gene TRBJ1-1; 8 bases are shared with TRBD1. The CDR3 has 14 residues. The V gene end was trimmed by 6 bases and the J gene end by 2 bases; junction bases not matched to a gene: 8. Germline values: CDR1 SQVTM, CDR2 ANQGSEA. CDR3 in amino acids: CSVRTGTVNTEAFF. As DNA, the CDR3 is TGCAGCGTCCGGACAGGGACAGTTAACACTGAAGCTTTCTTT.

V usage is TRBV7-9 and J usage is TRBJ2-7; tentatively, D is TRBD1 or TRBD2 (6 bases each). Trimming took off 0 bases at V and 3 bases at J, with 12 bases between the two ends. The germline V gene encodes CDR1 SEHNR and CDR2 FQNEAQ (reference sequence). This CDR3 contains 15 residues. CDR3 sequence (DNA): TGTGCCAGCAGCTTAGCTGGAGGGGGGAACTACGAGCAGTACTTC. Translated: CASSLAGGGNYEQYF.

The chain joins TRBV6-2 or TRBV6-3 to TRBJ1-5; no definite D call. V lost 5 bases and J lost 7, with 21 bases in between. The CDR3 is made up of 16 amino acids. CDR1 and CDR2 from the germline V gene are MNHEY and SVGEGT. This CDR3 is CASSPTIQGRVQPQHF. The CDR3 nucleotides read TGTGCCAGCAGTCCTACGATTCAAGGGAGGGTCCAGCCCCAGCATTTT.

This clonotype was seen a handful of times. The chain joins TRBV28 to TRBJ1-5; 7 bases fit TRBD1. The J segment lost 6 bases and the V segment lost 6 bases, leaving 11 bases of the junction unmatched. Per the germline V gene, CDR1 is MDHEN and CDR2 is SYDVKM. This CDR3 spans 15 amino acids. CDR3: CASSPQGGGSQPQHF. The CDR3, as DNA: TGTGCCAGCAGCCCCCAGGGGGGGGGCAGTCAGCCCCAGCATTTT.